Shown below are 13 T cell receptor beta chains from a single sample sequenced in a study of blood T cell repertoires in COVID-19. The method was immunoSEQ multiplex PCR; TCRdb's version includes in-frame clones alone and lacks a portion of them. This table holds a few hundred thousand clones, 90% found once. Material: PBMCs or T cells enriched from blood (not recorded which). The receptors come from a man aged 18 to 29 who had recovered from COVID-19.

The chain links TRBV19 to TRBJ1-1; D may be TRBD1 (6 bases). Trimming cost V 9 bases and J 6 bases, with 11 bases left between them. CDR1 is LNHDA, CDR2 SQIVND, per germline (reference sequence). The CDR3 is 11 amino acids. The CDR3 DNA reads TGTGCCAGCAACAGGGACGCTGAAGCTTTCTTT. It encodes CASNRDAEAFF. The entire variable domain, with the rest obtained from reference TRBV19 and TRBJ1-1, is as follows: DGGITQSPKYLFRKEGQNVTLSCEQNLNHDAMYWYRQDPGQGLRLIYYSQIVNDFQKGDIAEGYSVSREKKESFPLTVTSAQKNPTAFYLCASNRDAEAFFGQGTRLTVV.

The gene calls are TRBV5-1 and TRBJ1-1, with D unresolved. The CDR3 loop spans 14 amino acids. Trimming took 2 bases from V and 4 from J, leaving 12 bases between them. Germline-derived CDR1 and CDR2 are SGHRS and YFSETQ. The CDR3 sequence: CASSFQVGSTEAFF. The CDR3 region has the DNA TGCGCCAGCAGCTTCCAGGTCGGTAGCACTGAAGCTTTCTTT. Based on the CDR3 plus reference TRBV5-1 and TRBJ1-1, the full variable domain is KAGVTQTPRYLIKTRGQQVTLSCSPISGHRSVSWYQQTPGQGLQFLFEYFSETQRNKGNFPGRFSGRQFSNSRSEMNVSTLELGDSALYLCASSFQVGSTEAFFGQGTRLTVV.

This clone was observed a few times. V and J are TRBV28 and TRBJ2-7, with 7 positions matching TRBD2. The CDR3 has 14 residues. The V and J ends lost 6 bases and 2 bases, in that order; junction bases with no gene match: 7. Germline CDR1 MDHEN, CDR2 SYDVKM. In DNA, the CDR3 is TGTGCCAGCAGCACCGGGACTACTGCCTACGAGCAGTACTTC. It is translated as CASSTGTTAYEQYF. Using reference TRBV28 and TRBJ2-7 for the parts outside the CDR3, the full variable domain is DVKVTQSSRYLVKRTGEKVFLECVQDMDHENMFWYRQDPGLGLRLIYFSYDVKMKEKGDIPEGYSVSREKKERFSLILESASTNQTSMYLCASSTGTTAYEQYFGPGTRLTVT.

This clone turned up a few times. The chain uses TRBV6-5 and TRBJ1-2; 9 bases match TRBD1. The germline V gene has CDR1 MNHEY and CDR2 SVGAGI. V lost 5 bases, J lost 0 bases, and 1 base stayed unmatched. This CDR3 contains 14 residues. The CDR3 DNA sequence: TGTGCCAGCAGTCGACAGGGGGCTAACTATGGCTACACCTTC. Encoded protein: CASSRQGANYGYTF.

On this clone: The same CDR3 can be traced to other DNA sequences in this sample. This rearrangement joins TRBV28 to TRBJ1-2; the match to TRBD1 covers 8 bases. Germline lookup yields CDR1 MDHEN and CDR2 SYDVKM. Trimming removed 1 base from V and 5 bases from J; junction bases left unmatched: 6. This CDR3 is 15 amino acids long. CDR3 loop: CASSLSGTGDYGYTF. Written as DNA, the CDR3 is TGTGCCAGCAGTTTATCTGGGACAGGAGATTATGGCTACACCTTC.

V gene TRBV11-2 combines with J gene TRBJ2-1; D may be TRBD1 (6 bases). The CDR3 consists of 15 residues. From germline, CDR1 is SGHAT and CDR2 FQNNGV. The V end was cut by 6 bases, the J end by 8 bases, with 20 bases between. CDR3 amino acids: CASRATGTPRDEQFF. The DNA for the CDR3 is TGTGCCAGCAGAGCGACCGGGACACCAAGGGATGAGCAGTTCTTC.

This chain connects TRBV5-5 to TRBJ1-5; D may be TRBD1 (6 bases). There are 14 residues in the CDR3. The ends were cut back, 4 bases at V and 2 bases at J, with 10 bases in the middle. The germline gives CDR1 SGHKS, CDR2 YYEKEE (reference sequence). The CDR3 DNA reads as TGTGCCAGCAGCAGAGAGGGGGGCAATCAGCCCCAGCATTTT. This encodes CASSREGGNQPQHF.

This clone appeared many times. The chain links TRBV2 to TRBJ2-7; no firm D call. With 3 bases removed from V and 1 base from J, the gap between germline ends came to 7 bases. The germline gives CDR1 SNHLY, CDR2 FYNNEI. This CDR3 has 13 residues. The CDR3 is CASSDVGSYEQYF. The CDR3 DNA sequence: TGTGCCAGCAGTGACGTCGGTTCCTACGAGCAGTACTTC. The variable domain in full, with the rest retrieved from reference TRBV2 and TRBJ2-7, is EPEVTQTPSHQVTQMGQEVILRCVPISNHLYFYWYRQILGQKVEFLVSFYNNEISEKSEIFDDQFSVERPDGSNFTLKIRSTKLEDSAMYFCASSDVGSYEQYFGPGTRLTVT.

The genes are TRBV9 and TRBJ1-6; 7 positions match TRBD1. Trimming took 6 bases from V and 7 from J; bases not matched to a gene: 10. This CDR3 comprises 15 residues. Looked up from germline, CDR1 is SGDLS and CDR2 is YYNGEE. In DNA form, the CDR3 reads TGTGCCAGCACCCCTCGAGGGACAGCCAATTCACCCCTCCACTTT. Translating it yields CASTPRGTANSPLHF.

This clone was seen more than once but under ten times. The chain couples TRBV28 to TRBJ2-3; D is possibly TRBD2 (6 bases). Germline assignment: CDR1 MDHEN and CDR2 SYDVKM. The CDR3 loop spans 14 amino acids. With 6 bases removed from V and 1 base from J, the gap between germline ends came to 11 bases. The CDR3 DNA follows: TGTGCCAGCAGATCTAGCGTTCGCACAGATACGCAGTATTTT. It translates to CASRSSVRTDTQYF.

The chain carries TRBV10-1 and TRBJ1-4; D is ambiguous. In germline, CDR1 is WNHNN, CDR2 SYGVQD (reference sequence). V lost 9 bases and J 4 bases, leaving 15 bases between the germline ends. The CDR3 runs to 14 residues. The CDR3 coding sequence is TGCGCCAGAGAAAAGAGGCGGTTTAATGAAAAACTGTTTTTT. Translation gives CAREKRRFNEKLFF.

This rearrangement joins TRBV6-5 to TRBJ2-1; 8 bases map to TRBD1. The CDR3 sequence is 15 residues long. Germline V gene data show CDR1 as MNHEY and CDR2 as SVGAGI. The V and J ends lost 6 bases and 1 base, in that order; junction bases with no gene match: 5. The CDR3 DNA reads TGTGCCAGCAGGACAGGGGTTCGGTCCTACAATGAGCAGTTCTTC. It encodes CASRTGVRSYNEQFF.

CDR3 in amino acids: CASSAKDIAESSYNEQFF. The CDR3 DNA follows: TGTGCCAGCAGCGCCAAGGATATAGCGGAGAGCTCCTACAATGAGCAGTTCTTC. The V call is TRBV9, the J call TRBJ2-1; D perhaps matches TRBD2 (6 bases). The V and J ends lost 3 bases and 0 bases respectively, with 19 bases between them. CDR3 length: 18 amino acids. Per germline, CDR1 SGDLS and CDR2 YYNGEE.